This entry lists 6 T cell receptor beta chains sequenced from one sample in a study of blood T cell repertoires in COVID-19. Clones were sequenced by immunoSEQ multiplex PCR, and TCRdb holds only the in-frame ones, with some missing. The top ten hold approximately 7% of the sample, which has over 45,000 clones, roughly 82% seen once. Material: peripheral blood. These receptors were taken from a middle-aged man with acute or convalescent COVID-19.

The chain couples TRBV10-3 to TRBJ2-6; D is unresolved. V lost 8 bases and J 0 bases, leaving 11 bases between the germline ends. The CDR3 is 15 residues long. Germline CDR1 reads ENHRY; CDR2 reads SYGVKD. The CDR3 loop is CAISQVSSGANVLTF. In DNA form, the CDR3 reads TGTGCCATCTCCCAGGTATCCTCTGGGGCCAACGTCCTGACTTTC.

This chain connects TRBV19 to TRBJ2-5; tentative D call: TRBD2 (6 bases). The V gene's germline CDR1 is LNHDA and CDR2 SQIVND (reference sequence). This CDR3 comprises 16 residues. Trimming took 6 bases from V and 1 from J, leaving 18 bases between them. The CDR3 sequence is CASSNTVRGFQETQYF. The CDR3 DNA reads TGTGCCAGTAGCAATACCGTCCGGGGGTTCCAAGAGACCCAGTACTTC.

This chain links TRBV9 with TRBJ2-7; 10 bases map to TRBD2. V shed 4 bases, J shed 3 bases, and the junction held 7 bases outside the gene matches. In germline, CDR1 is SGDLS, CDR2 YYNGEE. The CDR3 covers 15 residues. The CDR3 protein is CASSPQRGGGYEQYF. The CDR3 nucleotides read TGTGCCAGCAGCCCCCAGCGGGGGGGCGGCTACGAGCAGTACTTC.

The genes are TRBV5-1 and TRBJ2-2, with D possibly being TRBD2 (5 bases). CDR1 and CDR2 from the germline V gene are SGHRS and YFSETQ. The length of the CDR3 is 15 residues. Trimming pared 2 bases from V and 2 bases from J, leaving 10 bases between. CDR3 loop: CASSFGEGNTGELFF. As DNA, the CDR3 is TGCGCCAGCAGCTTTGGCGAGGGTAACACCGGGGAGCTGTTTTTT.

The chain employs TRBV9 and TRBJ2-7; 7 bases line up with TRBD2. V shed 0 bases, J shed 6 bases, and the junction held 6 bases outside the gene matches. CDR1 SGDLS and CDR2 YYNGEE come from the germline V gene. This CDR3 is built from 14 residues. The CDR3 loop reads CASSVAASGPEQYF. The CDR3 DNA sequence: TGTGCCAGCAGCGTAGCGGCTAGCGGACCCGAGCAGTACTTC. Based on the CDR3 plus reference TRBV9 and TRBJ2-7, the full variable domain is DSGVTQTPKHLITATGQRVTLRCSPRSGDLSVYWYQQSLDQGLQFLIQYYNGEERAKGNILERFSAQQFPDLHSELNLSSLELGDSALYFCASSVAASGPEQYFGPGTRLTVT.

The J gene is TRBJ2-5, the V gene TRBV6-2 or TRBV6-3; maybe TRBD2 (6 bases). Germline loops: CDR1 MNHEY, CDR2 SVGEGT. Trimming left V 6 bases short and J 1 base short, with 21 bases between. The CDR3 totals 17 residues. CDR3 sequence: CASSPIWGVKFQETQYF. The CDR3 bases are TGTGCCAGCAGCCCCATATGGGGGGTGAAGTTCCAAGAGACCCAGTACTTC.